This passage covers 5 T cell receptor beta chains from one sample sequenced in a study of T cell repertoires in cytomegalovirus infection. TCRdb reprocessed the reads with MiXCR, giving one entry per CDR3 protein. This table holds more than 350,000 distinct CDR3 sequences, roughly 31% found once. The sequenced sample was PBMCs. Receptors were obtained from a human donor in good health (CMV status not recorded). Some clones in this sample may be carry-over from other donors' samples.

The chain carries TRBV7-9 and TRBJ1-1, with unresolved D. The CDR3 consists of 15 residues. The germline CDR1 and CDR2 sequences are SEHNR and FQNEAQ (reference sequence). Trimming stripped 6 bases from V and 1 base from J, with 15 bases between. CDR3 bases: TGTGCCAGCAGTCTCGGTACTACACGGAACACTGAAGCTTTCTTT. It yields the protein CASSLGTTRNTEAFF.

This rearrangement joins TRBV12-3 or TRBV12-4 to TRBJ2-3; D gene uncertain. Trimming took off 5 bases at V and 4 bases at J, with 13 bases between the two ends. The CDR3 has 14 residues. CDR3 DNA sequence: TGTGCCAGCAGTCCCAACCTCCAGGCAGATACGCAGTATTTT. As protein: CASSPNLQADTQYF.

Comments on this clonotype: A read error is likely here: a far larger clone is one base away. V is TRBV12-3 or TRBV12-4 and J is TRBJ1-1, with D perhaps TRBD1 (6 bases). The CDR3 consists of 13 residues. V was pared by 6 bases and J by 0 bases, with 8 bases between. CDR3 DNA sequence: TGTGCCAGCAGCCGACAGGTGAACACTGAAGCTTTCTTT. It codes for CASSRQVNTEAFF.

This clonotype was counted at least ten times. This chain joins TRBV7-2 and TRBJ1-2; D perhaps matches TRBD1 (5 bases). The CDR3 runs 13 residues. The V gene lost 1 base and the J gene lost 6 bases, with 9 bases spanning the gap. From germline, CDR1 is SGHTA and CDR2 FQGNSA. The chain's CDR3 is CASSLVRVNGYTF. The CDR3 nucleotides read TGTGCCAGCAGCTTAGTCAGGGTTAATGGCTACACCTTC.

This chain joins TRBV3-1 and TRBJ1-5; perhaps TRBD1 as D (5 bases). This CDR3 comprises 14 residues. V lost 3 bases and J 3 bases, leaving 9 bases between the germline ends. CDR1 LGHDT and CDR2 YNNKEL come from the germline V gene (reference sequence). The CDR3 DNA sequence: TGTGCCAGCAGCCAGGGGGTGATCAATCAGCCCCAGCATTTT. Translating it yields CASSQGVINQPQHF.